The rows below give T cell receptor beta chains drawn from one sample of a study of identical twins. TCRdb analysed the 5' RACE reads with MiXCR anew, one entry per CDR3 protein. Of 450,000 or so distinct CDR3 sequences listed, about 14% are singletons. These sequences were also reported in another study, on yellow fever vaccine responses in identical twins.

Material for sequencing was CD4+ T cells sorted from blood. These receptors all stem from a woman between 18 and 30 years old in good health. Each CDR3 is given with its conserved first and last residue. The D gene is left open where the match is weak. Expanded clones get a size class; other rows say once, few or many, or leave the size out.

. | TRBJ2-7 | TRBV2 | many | CASCRDRASEQYF | TGTGCCAGCTGCCGGGACCGAGCTTCCGAGCAGTACTTC
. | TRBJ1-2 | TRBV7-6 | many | CASSSGKSGDGYTF | TGTGCCAGCAGCTCCGGCAAAAGCGGCGATGGCTACACCTTC
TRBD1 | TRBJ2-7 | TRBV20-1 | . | CSAGTVAYEQYF | TGCAGTGCCGGGACAGTAGCCTACGAGCAGTACTTC
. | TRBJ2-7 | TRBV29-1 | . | CSVGQALTREQYF | TGCAGCGTTGGTCAGGCACTAACGAGGGAGCAGTACTTC
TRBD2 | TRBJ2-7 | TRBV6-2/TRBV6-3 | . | CASSYTGTSAEQYF | TGTGCCAGCAGTTACACAGGGACTAGCGCCGAGCAGTACTTC
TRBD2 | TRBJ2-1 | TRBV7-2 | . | CASSLASGIASPYNEQFF | TGTGCCAGCAGCTTAGCTAGCGGGATAGCCAGCCCCTACAATGAGCAGTTCTTC
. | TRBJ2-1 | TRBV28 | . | CASSLTRGVNEQFF | TGTGCCAGCAGTCTGACTAGGGGAGTCAATGAGCAGTTCTTC
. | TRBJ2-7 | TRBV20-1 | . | CSAGGQRKYEQYF | TGCAGTGCGGGGGGACAGAGAAAATACGAGCAGTACTTC
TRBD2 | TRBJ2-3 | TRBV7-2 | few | CASSLANSGASTDTQYF | TGTGCCAGCAGCTTAGCGAATAGCGGGGCTAGCACAGATACGCAGTATTTT
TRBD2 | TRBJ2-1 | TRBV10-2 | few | CASSEMGRETPQVF | TGCGCCAGCAGTGAGATGGGGCGGGAGACCCCTCAGGTCTTC
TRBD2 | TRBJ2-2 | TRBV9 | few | CASSVGGGAYVGELFF | TGTGCCAGCAGCGTCGGCGGGGGGGCGTATGTCGGGGAGCTGTTTTTT
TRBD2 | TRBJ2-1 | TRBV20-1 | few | CSANGREQNEQFF | TGCAGTGCTAATGGGAGGGAGCAAAATGAGCAGTTCTTC
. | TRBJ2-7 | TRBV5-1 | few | CASSWGRSSYEQYF | TGCGCCAGCAGCTGGGGACGGAGCTCCTACGAGCAGTACTTC
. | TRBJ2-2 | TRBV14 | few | CASSQGQGFTGELFF | TGTGCCAGCAGCCAAGGGCAGGGCTTTACCGGGGAGCTGTTTTTT
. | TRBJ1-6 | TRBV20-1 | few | CSATGQWGSPLHF | TGCAGTGCTACAGGACAGTGGGGTTCACCCCTCCACTTT
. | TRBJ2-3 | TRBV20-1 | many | CSAPPADTQYF | TGCAGTGCCCCACCTGCCGATACGCAGTATTTT
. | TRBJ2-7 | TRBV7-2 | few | CASSSPRDSYEQYF | TGTGCCAGCAGCTCGCCCAGGGACTCCTACGAGCAGTACTTC
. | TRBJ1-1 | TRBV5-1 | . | CASSSQQGENTEAFF | TGCGCCAGCAGCTCCCAACAGGGAGAGAACACTGAAGCTTTCTTT
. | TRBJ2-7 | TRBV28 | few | CASTERGRISYEQYF | TGTGCCAGCACTGAACGGGGACGGATCTCCTACGAGCAGTACTTC
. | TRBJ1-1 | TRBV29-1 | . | CSVVGGGTEAFF | TGCAGCGTTGTGGGAGGTGGAACTGAAGCTTTCTTT
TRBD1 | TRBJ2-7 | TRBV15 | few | CATSRGDREYEQYF | TGTGCCACCAGCAGAGGCGACAGGGAATACGAGCAGTACTTC
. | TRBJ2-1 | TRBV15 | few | CATEGTAKNEQFF | TGTGCCACCGAGGGGACTGCGAAAAATGAGCAGTTCTTC
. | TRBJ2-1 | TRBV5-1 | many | CASSFHNEQFF | TGCGCCAGCAGCTTCCACAATGAGCAGTTCTTC
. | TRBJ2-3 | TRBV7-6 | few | CASSLAARAVTDTQYF | TGTGCCAGCAGCTTAGCAGCCAGGGCGGTAACAGATACGCAGTATTTT
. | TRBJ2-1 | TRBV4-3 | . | CASSQDLTRGRGYNEQFF | TGCGCCAGCAGCCAAGATCTGACTAGGGGGAGGGGGTACAATGAGCAGTTCTTC
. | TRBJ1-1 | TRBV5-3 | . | CARSLGWTAYRDTEAFF | TGTGCCAGAAGCTTGGGATGGACAGCCTACAGGGACACTGAAGCTTTCTTT
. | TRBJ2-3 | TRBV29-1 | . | CSVEDGGDTQYF | TGCAGCGTTGAAGATGGGGGAGATACGCAGTATTTT
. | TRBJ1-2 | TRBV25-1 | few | CASSDVNRPGGYTF | TGTGCCAGCAGTGACGTGAATCGCCCTGGGGGCTACACCTTC
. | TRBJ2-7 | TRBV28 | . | CASSSLVGEQYF | TGTGCCAGCAGTTCACTAGTCGGCGAGCAGTACTTC
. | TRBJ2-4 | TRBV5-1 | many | CASSRGGFAKNIQYF | TGCGCCAGCAGTAGGGGGGGGTTTGCCAAAAACATTCAGTACTTC
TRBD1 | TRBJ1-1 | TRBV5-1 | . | CASSSRDRLNTEAFF | TGCGCCAGCAGCTCCCGGGACAGACTAAACACTGAAGCTTTCTTT
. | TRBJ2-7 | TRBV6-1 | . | CASSDEPGMVYEQYF | TGTGCCAGCAGTGATGAGCCGGGAATGGTCTACGAGCAGTACTTC
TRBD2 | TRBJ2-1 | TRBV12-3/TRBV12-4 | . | CASSTPDGLAGGEQFF | TGTGCCAGCAGTACGCCTGATGGCCTAGCGGGGGGGGAGCAGTTCTTC
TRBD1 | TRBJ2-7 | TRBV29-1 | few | CSGRDRGNYEQYF | TGCAGCGGCCGGGACAGAGGGAATTACGAGCAGTACTTC
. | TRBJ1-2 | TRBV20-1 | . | CSARVDGTGYTF | TGCAGTGCTAGGGTGGATGGTACTGGCTACACCTTC
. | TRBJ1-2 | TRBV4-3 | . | CASSRNMGDGYTF | TGCGCCAGCAGCCGTAATATGGGGGATGGCTACACCTTC
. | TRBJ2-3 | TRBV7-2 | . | CASSPTASLADTQYF | TGTGCCAGCAGCCCCACCGCCAGCCTCGCAGATACGCAGTATTTT
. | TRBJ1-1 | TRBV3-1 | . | CASSLGSGFITEAFF | TGTGCCAGCAGCCTCGGATCCGGGTTTATCACTGAAGCTTTCTTT
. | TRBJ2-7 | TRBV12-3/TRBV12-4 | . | CASSQNSVGSYEQYF | TGTGCCAGCAGTCAGAACAGTGTGGGTTCCTACGAGCAGTACTTC
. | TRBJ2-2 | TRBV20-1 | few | CSARERRANGELFF | TGCAGTGCTAGAGAAAGGAGGGCCAACGGGGAGCTGTTTTTT
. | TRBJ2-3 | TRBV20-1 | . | CSASRDARPDTQYF | TGCAGTGCCAGCCGAGACGCTCGCCCAGATACGCAGTATTTT
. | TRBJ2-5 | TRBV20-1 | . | CSARGSGKQETQYF | TGCAGTGCTAGAGGGTCGGGCAAACAAGAGACCCAGTACTTC
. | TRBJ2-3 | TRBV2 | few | CASSDAAGRGDTQYF | TGTGCCAGCAGTGACGCGGCAGGGCGAGGGGATACGCAGTATTTT
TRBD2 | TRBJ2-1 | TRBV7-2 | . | CASSYDGTSGRNEQFF | TGTGCCAGCAGCTACGACGGGACTAGCGGGAGAAATGAGCAGTTCTTC
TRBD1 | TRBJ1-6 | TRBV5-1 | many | CASSESGTGLNSPLHF | TGCGCCAGCAGCGAATCCGGGACAGGGCTCAATTCACCCCTCCACTTT
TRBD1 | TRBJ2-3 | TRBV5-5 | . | CASGRAGGDTQYF | TGTGCCAGCGGTAGGGCAGGGGGAGATACGCAGTATTTT
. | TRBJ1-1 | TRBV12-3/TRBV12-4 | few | CASSFLRIENTEAFF | TGTGCCAGCAGTTTCCTCCGAATCGAAAACACTGAAGCTTTCTTT
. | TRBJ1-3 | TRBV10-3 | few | CAIRRDSGNTIYF | TGTGCCATACGCAGGGACTCTGGAAACACCATATATTTT
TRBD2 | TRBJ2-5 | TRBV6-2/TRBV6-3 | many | CASTIGLAGAVLQETQYF | TGTGCCAGCACCATTGGACTAGCGGGAGCAGTCCTTCAAGAGACCCAGTACTTC
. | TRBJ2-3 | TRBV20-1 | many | CSAPYTDTQYF | TGCAGTGCCCCCTACACAGATACGCAGTATTTT
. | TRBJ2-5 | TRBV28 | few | CASSFRGGTQYF | TGTGCCAGCAGTTTCAGGGGTGGGACCCAGTACTTC
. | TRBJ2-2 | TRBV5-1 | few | CASSPDANTGELFF | TGCGCCAGCAGCCCGGACGCGAACACCGGGGAGCTGTTTTTT
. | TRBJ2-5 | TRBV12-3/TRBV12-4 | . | CASSWGIATETQYF | TGTGCCAGCAGCTGGGGGATAGCTACGGAGACCCAGTACTTC
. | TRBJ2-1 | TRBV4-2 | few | CASSQDMGIEQFF | TGTGCCAGCAGCCAAGATATGGGCATTGAGCAGTTCTTC